One T cell receptor beta chain is described in this entry. The data are from a study of blood T cell repertoires in COVID-19. This table comes from immunoSEQ multiplex PCR, and its TCRdb copy is limited to in-frame clones, with some not included. Here the sample spans 32,000 or so clones, 87% being singletons. This receptor was identified in a middle-aged man with active or convalescent COVID-19. Sequences were obtained from peripheral blood.

CDR3 nucleotides: TGTGCCAGCAGCCTGCGGGAGACATCCTACAATGAGCAGTTCTTC. It translates to CASSLRETSYNEQFF. V and J are TRBV9 and TRBJ2-1, with 7 bases identical to TRBD2. This CDR3 comprises 15 residues. After removal of 4 bases from V and 1 base from J, the junction contained 5 bases not matched to a gene. From germline, CDR1 is SGDLS and CDR2 YYNGEE.